A single sample gave rise to the 8 T cell receptor beta chains below, sequenced in a study of blood T cell repertoires in COVID-19. Libraries were prepared by immunoSEQ multiplex PCR; TCRdb keeps only in-frame clonotypes and omits some of them. Of approximately 330,000 clones in the sample, approximately 83% were seen once. The sample taken for sequencing was PBMCs or T cells enriched from blood (not recorded which). The receptor set was obtained from a woman between 35 and 50 years old with acute COVID-19.

The rearrangement links TRBV5-1 to TRBJ2-2, with 7 bases fitting TRBD2. This CDR3 contains 16 residues. Germline V gene data show CDR1 as SGHRS and CDR2 as YFSETQ. V was clipped by 2 bases and J by 1 base; unmatched bases: 5. The CDR3 loop reads CASSFNGLGNTGELFF. The CDR3 nucleotides are TGCGCCAGCAGCTTCAACGGACTAGGGAACACCGGGGAGCTGTTTTTT.

This clone was observed a handful of times. V usage is TRBV6-6 and J usage is TRBJ2-3, with D unclear. The CDR3 extends over 15 amino acids. Trimming pared 4 bases from V and 0 bases from J, leaving 11 bases between. Germline lookup yields CDR1 MNHNY and CDR2 SVGAGI (reference sequence). CDR3 nucleotide sequence: TGTGCCAGCAGTTTCTGGCCCTCTAGCACAGATACGCAGTATTTT. Its translation: CASSFWPSSTDTQYF.

The chain has TRBV7-7 and TRBJ2-1, with 10 bases matching TRBD2. The CDR3 runs 15 residues. Germline V gene sequence: CDR1 SSHAT, CDR2 FNYEAQ (reference sequence). J lost 10 bases, V lost 5 bases, and 11 bases had no gene match. The CDR3: CASSPKTSGFTEQFF. CDR3 sequence (DNA): TGTGCCAGCAGCCCGAAGACTAGCGGGTTTACGGAGCAGTTCTTC.

For this clone: The same CDR3 is also encoded by other DNA sequences in this sample. This chain uses TRBV5-1 with TRBJ1-5, with 10 positions matching TRBD1. The germline V gene encodes CDR1 SGHRS and CDR2 YFSETQ. The CDR3 consists of 14 residues. V lost 2 bases, J lost 6 bases, and 2 bases stayed unmatched. CDR3 amino acids: CASSLGQGGQPQHF. Written as DNA, the CDR3 is TGCGCCAGCAGCTTAGGACAGGGGGGTCAGCCCCAGCATTTT.

The J gene is TRBJ1-2, the V gene TRBV5-1; D uncertain. This CDR3 region has 12 residues. Germline CDR1 SGHRS, CDR2 YFSETQ. Between the trimmed V and J ends, which lost 0 bases and 3 bases, there was a span of 3 bases. CDR3 in DNA: TGCGCCAGCAGCTTGGACTACTATGGCTACACCTTC. This codes for CASSLDYYGYTF.

This clone was recorded once. This sequence joins TRBV19 and TRBJ1-1; the D gene is possibly TRBD1 (6 bases). The CDR3 is made up of 15 amino acids. Germline V gene lookup returns CDR1 LNHDA and CDR2 SQIVND (reference sequence). The ends were cut back, 3 bases at V and 0 bases at J, with 11 bases in the middle. This chain's CDR3 is CASSMSGTLNTEAFF. CDR3 bases: TGTGCCAGTAGTATGTCCGGGACACTGAACACTGAAGCTTTCTTT.

The chain employs TRBV6-5 and TRBJ2-7; 11 bases align to TRBD1. V lost 2 bases and J lost 2; bases outside the gene matches: 2. The CDR3 loop spans 15 amino acids. Germline V lookup: CDR1 MNHEY, CDR2 SVGAGI. CDR3: CASSYTGQGAYEQYF. In DNA form, the CDR3 reads TGTGCCAGCAGTTACACGGGACAGGGGGCCTACGAGCAGTACTTC.

V gene TRBV25-1 combines with J gene TRBJ2-1, with 7 bases lining up with TRBD2. Germline values: CDR1 MGHDK, CDR2 SYGVNS. The CDR3 sequence is 14 residues long. J lost 4 bases, V lost 7 bases, and 7 bases had no gene match. CDR3 coding DNA: TGTGCCAGCAACAAGACTAGCCATTACAATGAGCAGTTCTTC. Protein product: CASNKTSHYNEQFF.